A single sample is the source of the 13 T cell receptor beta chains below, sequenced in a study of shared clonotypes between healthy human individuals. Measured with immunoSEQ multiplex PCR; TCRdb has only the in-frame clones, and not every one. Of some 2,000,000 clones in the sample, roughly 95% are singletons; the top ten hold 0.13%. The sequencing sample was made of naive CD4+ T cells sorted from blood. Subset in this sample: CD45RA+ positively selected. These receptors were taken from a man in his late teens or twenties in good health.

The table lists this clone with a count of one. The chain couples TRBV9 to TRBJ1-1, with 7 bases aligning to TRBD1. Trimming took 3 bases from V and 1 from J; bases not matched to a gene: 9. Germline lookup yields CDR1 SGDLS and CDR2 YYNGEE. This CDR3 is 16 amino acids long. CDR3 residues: CASSGGTGQPNTEAFF. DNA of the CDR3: TGTGCCAGCAGCGGGGGTACGGGACAGCCGAACACTGAAGCTTTCTTT.

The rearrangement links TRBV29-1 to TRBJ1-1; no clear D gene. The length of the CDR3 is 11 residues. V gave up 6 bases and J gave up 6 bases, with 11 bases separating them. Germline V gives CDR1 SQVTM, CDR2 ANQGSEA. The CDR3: CSVARTAEAFF. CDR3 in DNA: TGCAGCGTGGCCAGGACGGCTGAAGCTTTCTTT.

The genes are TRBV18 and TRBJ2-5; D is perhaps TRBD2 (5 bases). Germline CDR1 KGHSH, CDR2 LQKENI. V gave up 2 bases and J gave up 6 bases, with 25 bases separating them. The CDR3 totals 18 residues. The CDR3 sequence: CASSPIRYNGIGNQTQYF. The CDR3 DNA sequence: TGTGCCAGCTCACCAATTAGATACAACGGGATTGGAAACCAGACCCAGTACTTC.

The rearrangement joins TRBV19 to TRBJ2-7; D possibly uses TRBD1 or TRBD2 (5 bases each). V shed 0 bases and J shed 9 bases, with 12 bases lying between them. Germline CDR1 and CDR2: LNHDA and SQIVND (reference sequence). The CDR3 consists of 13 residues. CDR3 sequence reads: CASSIEGTPRQYF. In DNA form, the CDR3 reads TGTGCCAGTAGTATAGAGGGGACCCCCCGGCAGTACTTC.

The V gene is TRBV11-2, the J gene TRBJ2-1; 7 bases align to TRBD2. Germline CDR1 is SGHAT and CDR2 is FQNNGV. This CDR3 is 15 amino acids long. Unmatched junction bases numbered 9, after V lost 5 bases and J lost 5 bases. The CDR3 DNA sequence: TGTGCCAGCAGCGCAGGTCCAGCGGGGAACAATGAGCAGTTCTTC. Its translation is CASSAGPAGNNEQFF.

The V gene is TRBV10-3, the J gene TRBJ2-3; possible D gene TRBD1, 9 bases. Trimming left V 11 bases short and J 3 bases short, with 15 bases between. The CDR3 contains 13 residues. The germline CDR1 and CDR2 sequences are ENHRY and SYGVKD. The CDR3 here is CACGGTGTDTQYF. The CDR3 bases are TGTGCCTGCGGGGGGACAGGGACAGATACGCAGTATTTT.

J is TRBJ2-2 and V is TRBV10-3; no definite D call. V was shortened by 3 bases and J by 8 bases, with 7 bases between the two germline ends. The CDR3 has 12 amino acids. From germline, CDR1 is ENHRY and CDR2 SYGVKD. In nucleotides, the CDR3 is TGTGCCATCAGTGAAACGACGGGGGAGCTGTTTTTT. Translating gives CAISETTGELFF.

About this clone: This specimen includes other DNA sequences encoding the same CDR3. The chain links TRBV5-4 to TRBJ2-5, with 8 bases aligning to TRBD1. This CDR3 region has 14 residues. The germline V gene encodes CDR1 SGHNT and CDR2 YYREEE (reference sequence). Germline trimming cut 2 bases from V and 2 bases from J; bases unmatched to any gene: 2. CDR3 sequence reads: CASSFGTGQETQYF. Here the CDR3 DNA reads TGTGCCAGCAGCTTCGGGACAGGTCAAGAGACCCAGTACTTC.

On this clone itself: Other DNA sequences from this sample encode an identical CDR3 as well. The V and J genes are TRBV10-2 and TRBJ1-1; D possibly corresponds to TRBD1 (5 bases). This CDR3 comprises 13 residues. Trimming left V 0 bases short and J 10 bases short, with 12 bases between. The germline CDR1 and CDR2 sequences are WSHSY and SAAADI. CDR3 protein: CASSESIAGRAFF. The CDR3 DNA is TGCGCCAGCAGTGAGTCGATTGCAGGGCGAGCTTTCTTT.

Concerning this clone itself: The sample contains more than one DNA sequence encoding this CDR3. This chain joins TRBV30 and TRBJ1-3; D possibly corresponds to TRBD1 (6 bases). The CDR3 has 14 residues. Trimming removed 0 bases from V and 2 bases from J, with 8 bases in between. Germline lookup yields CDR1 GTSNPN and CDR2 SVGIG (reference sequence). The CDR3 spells CAWSVRTAGNTIYF. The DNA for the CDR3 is TGTGCCTGGAGTGTACGGACAGCTGGAAACACCATATATTTT.

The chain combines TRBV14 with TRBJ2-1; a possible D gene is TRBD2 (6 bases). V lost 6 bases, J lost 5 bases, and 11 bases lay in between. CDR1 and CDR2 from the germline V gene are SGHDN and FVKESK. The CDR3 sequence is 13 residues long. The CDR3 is CASRGTGNNEQFF. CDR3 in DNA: TGTGCCAGCAGGGGGACTGGGAACAATGAGCAGTTCTTC.

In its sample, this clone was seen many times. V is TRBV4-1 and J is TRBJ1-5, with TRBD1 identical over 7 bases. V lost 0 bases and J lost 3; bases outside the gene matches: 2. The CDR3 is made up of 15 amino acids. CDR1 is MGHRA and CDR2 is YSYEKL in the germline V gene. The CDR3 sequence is CASSQETGFNQPQHF. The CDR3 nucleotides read TGCGCCAGCAGCCAAGAGACAGGGTTCAATCAGCCCCAGCATTTT.

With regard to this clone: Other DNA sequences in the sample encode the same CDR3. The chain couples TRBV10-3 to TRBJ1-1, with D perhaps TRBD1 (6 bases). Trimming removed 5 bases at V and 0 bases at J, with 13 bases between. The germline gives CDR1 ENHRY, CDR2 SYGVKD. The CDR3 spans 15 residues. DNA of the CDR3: TGTGCCATCAGTCCTGGAGGGGGGATGAACACTGAAGCTTTCTTT. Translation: CAISPGGGMNTEAFF.